One and the same sample provided the 10 T cell receptor beta chains below, sequenced in a study of blood T cell repertoires in COVID-19. Produced via immunoSEQ multiplex PCR; TCRdb's table is partial and in-frame only. This sample yields tens of thousands of clones, of which roughly 87% are seen a single time; roughly 20% belongs to the top ten. Input material: peripheral blood. The origin of the receptors is a human donor in a cohort sampled during active COVID-19.

The chain uses TRBV12-3 or TRBV12-4 and TRBJ1-2, with D possibly matching TRBD1 (5 bases). V lost 6 bases to trimming and J lost 7 bases, with 15 bases between them. The CDR3 loop spans 13 amino acids. In DNA form, the CDR3 reads TGTGCCAGCAGCCAACTCACAGGTCCTGGCTACACCTTC. Protein product: CASSQLTGPGYTF.

V gene TRBV5-4 combines with J gene TRBJ1-6; 7 bases agree with TRBD1. Looked up from germline, CDR1 is SGHNT and CDR2 is YYREEE (reference sequence). The CDR3 totals 14 residues. The trim removed 3 bases at V and 10 bases at J, leaving 7 bases unmatched. CDR3 in DNA: TGTGCCAGCAGCTCAAGGACAGGCCCCTCACCCCTCCACTTT. Translated, it gives CASSSRTGPSPLHF.

This chain connects TRBV9 to TRBJ1-1, with 7 bases fitting TRBD1. The germline gives CDR1 SGDLS, CDR2 YYNGEE. The junction had 9 bases not matched to a gene; V was cut back by 3 bases and J by 7 bases. The CDR3 loop spans 14 amino acids. The CDR3 bases are TGTGCCAGCAGCGAAACCTACAGGGGACTTGAAGCTTTCTTT. This encodes CASSETYRGLEAFF.

The chain joins TRBV14 to TRBJ2-5; TRBD2 matches at 9 bases. This CDR3 is 15 amino acids long. Germline V gene sequence: CDR1 SGHDN, CDR2 FVKESK. J lost 5 bases, V lost 5 bases, and 9 bases had no gene match. In DNA form, the CDR3 reads TGTGCCAGCAGCACGGGTAGCGGGGGCTATGAGACCCAGTACTTC. Its translation is CASSTGSGGYETQYF.

The chain couples TRBV7-8 to TRBJ1-4, with 8 bases aligning to TRBD1. This CDR3 comprises 12 residues. Germline lookup yields CDR1 SGHVS and CDR2 FQNEAQ. Trimming removed 3 bases from V and 14 bases from J; junction bases left unmatched: 5. In nucleotides, the CDR3 is TGTGCCAGCAGCTTCGGACAGGGCGGCCTGTTTTTT. This encodes CASSFGQGGLFF.

V gene TRBV5-1 combines with J gene TRBJ2-2; the match to TRBD1 covers 7 bases. This CDR3 has 15 amino acids. Trimming cost V 5 bases and J 2 bases; bases outside gene matches: 6. Germline V gives CDR1 SGHRS, CDR2 YFSETQ. CDR3 residues: CASRSGTVNTGELFF. CDR3 sequence (DNA): TGCGCCAGCAGGTCCGGGACAGTTAACACCGGGGAGCTGTTTTTT.

The V call is TRBV6-5, the J call TRBJ2-7, with D hard to call. Germline CDR1 reads MNHEY; CDR2 reads SVGAGI. CDR3 length: 11 amino acids. V lost 2 bases, J lost 12 bases, and 11 bases lay in between. The CDR3 loop is CASSYPQALYF. CDR3 bases: TGTGCCAGCAGTTACCCGCAGGCCTTGTACTTC.

The chain is built from TRBV30 and TRBJ1-6; a weak D match, TRBD1 (6 bases). The V end was cut by 3 bases, the J end by 4 bases, with 13 bases between. This CDR3 comprises 15 residues. Germline V lookup: CDR1 GTSNPN, CDR2 SVGIG (reference sequence). CDR3 coding DNA: TGTGCCTGGAGCGGGAGGACAGCATATAATTCACCCCTCCACTTT. Its protein is CAWSGRTAYNSPLHF.

On this clone itself: Other DNA sequences in the sample encode the same CDR3. The chain combines TRBV3-1 (or the pseudogene TRBV3-2) with TRBJ1-4; no definite D call. Germline loops: CDR1 LGHDT, CDR2 YNNKEL (reference sequence). The CDR3 runs to 11 residues. The V and J ends lost 4 bases and 7 bases respectively, with 4 bases between them. CDR3 nucleotide sequence: TGTGCCAGCAGCCCGGGTGAAAAACTGTTTTTT. Translating it yields CASSPGEKLFF.

This clone occurred a few times. The chain has TRBV6-2 or TRBV6-3 and TRBJ2-3, with 7 positions matching TRBD2. Germline V lookup: CDR1 MNHEY, CDR2 SVGEGT. The J segment lost 2 bases and the V segment lost 5 bases, leaving 4 bases of the junction unmatched. The CDR3 loop spans 14 amino acids. CDR3 DNA sequence: TGTGCCAGCAGTAGCGGGGCGTACACAGATACGCAGTATTTT. Translated: CASSSGAYTDTQYF.